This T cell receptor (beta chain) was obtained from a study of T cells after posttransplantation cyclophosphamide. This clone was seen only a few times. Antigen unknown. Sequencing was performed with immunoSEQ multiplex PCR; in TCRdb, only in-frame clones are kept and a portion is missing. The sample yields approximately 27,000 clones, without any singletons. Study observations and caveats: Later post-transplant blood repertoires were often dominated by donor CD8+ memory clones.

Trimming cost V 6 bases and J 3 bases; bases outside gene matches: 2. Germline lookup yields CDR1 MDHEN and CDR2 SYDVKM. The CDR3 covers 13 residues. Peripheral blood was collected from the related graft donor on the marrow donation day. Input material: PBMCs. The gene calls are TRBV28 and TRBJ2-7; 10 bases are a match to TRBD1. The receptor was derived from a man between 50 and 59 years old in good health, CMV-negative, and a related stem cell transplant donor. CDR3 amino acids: CASRGTGVYEQYF. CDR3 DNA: TGTGCCAGCAGAGGGACAGGGGTCTACGAGCAGTACTTC. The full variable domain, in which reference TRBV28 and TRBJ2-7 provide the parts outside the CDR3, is DVKVTQSSRYLVKRTGEKVFLECVQDMDHENMFWYRQDPGLGLRLIYFSYDVKMKEKGDIPEGYSVSREKKERFSLILESASTNQTSMYLCASRGTGVYEQYFGPGTRLTVT.